The next 19 T cell receptor beta chains were all read from a single sample in a study of T-cell memory formation after mild COVID-19. TCRdb reanalysed the 5' RACE reads using MiXCR and keeps one entry per CDR3 protein. The repertoire holds about 250,000 distinct CDR3 sequences, with just over 15% as singletons. The specimen was PBMCs or a T cell subset sorted from them (not recorded which). The receptor source for this set is an adult woman who had mild COVID-19 (a few samples of this study predate the infection). Cell type and time point are not known.

This clonotype was recorded many times. This chain joins TRBV12-3 or TRBV12-4 and TRBJ1-5, with D perhaps matching TRBD1 (6 bases). The CDR3 sequence is 15 residues long. Trimming took 6 bases from V and 4 from J, leaving 16 bases between them. The CDR3 DNA sequence: TGTGCCAGCAGCCGACAGGAAGGATTGAATCAGCCCCAGCATTTT. Its translation: CASSRQEGLNQPQHF.

This clonotype was counted only a few times. This chain connects TRBV12-3 or TRBV12-4 to TRBJ2-3, with 7 bases fitting TRBD2. CDR3 length equals 15 residues. V was clipped by 4 bases and J by 8 bases; unmatched bases: 12. CDR3 DNA sequence: TGTGCCAGCAGTTGGGCGACTAGCTCTGGTGGTACGCAGTATTTT. Amino acid sequence: CASSWATSSGGTQYF.

This clonotype appeared a few times. The chain recombines TRBV19 with TRBJ2-3; no definite D call. CDR3 length: 16 amino acids. Germline CDR1 and CDR2: LNHDA and SQIVND (reference sequence). The V end was cut by 1 base, the J end by 3 bases, with 14 bases between. The CDR3 protein is CASSIGLEYRTDTQYF. The CDR3 DNA sequence: TGTGCCAGTAGTATAGGTCTGGAGTATAGGACAGATACGCAGTATTTT. Supplemented by reference TRBV19 and TRBJ2-3, the full variable domain reads DGGITQSPKYLFRKEGQNVTLSCEQNLNHDAMYWYRQDPGQGLRLIYYSQIVNDFQKGDIAEGYSVSREKKESFPLTVTSAQKNPTAFYLCASSIGLEYRTDTQYFGPGTRLTVL.

In this sample, this clonotype turned up a few times. The V and J genes are TRBV6-2 or TRBV6-3 and TRBJ2-1; TRBD2 matches at 13 bases. Per germline, CDR1 MNHEY and CDR2 SVGEGT. With V trimmed by 8 bases and J by 0 bases, 10 bases remained unmatched. The CDR3 extends over 18 amino acids. The CDR3 region is CASLTRGTSGASYNEQFF. The CDR3 DNA reads as TGTGCCAGCCTTACCCGGGGGACTAGCGGGGCCTCCTACAATGAGCAGTTCTTC.

This clonotype was counted between two and nine times. The rearrangement links TRBV20-1 to TRBJ2-4; weak D call: TRBD2 (7 bases). Trimming pared 7 bases from V and 6 bases from J, leaving 13 bases between. Germline-derived CDR1 and CDR2 are DFQATT and SNEGSKA (reference sequence). The CDR3 extends over 12 amino acids. The CDR3 protein is CSVRGGPNIQYF. The CDR3 DNA is TGCAGTGTGAGGGGGGGCCCAAACATTCAGTACTTC.

The chain carries TRBV25-1 and TRBJ1-2; D gene ambiguous. Germline V CDR1 and CDR2: MGHDK, SYGVNS. CDR3 size: 12 residues. The germline V and J ends were trimmed by 3 bases and 8 bases, with 10 bases remaining between them. CDR3 nucleotide sequence: TGTGCCAGCAGTGATCCTGGGAAGGGCTACACCTTC. Its translation is CASSDPGKGYTF.

This chain uses TRBV2 with TRBJ1-1; 10 bases are a match to TRBD1. The CDR3 is 14 residues long. CDR1 and CDR2 from the germline V gene are SNHLY and FYNNEI. V shed 7 bases, J shed 4 bases, and the junction held 6 bases outside the gene matches. The CDR3 loop is CASNKDRGITEAFF. As DNA, the CDR3 is TGTGCCAGCAACAAGGACAGGGGGATCACTGAAGCTTTCTTT. Together with reference TRBV2 and TRBJ1-1, the CDR3 gives the full variable domain: EPEVTQTPSHQVTQMGQEVILRCVPISNHLYFYWYRQILGQKVEFLVSFYNNEISEKSEIFDDQFSVERPDGSNFTLKIRSTKLEDSAMYFCASNKDRGITEAFFGQGTRLTVV.

This chain links TRBV18 with TRBJ2-5; D is unresolved. V was shortened by 5 bases and J by 3 bases, with 10 bases between the two germline ends. The CDR3 is made up of 13 amino acids. Per the germline V gene, CDR1 is KGHSH and CDR2 is LQKENI. CDR3 protein: CASSNRVEETQYF. CDR3 coding DNA: TGTGCCAGCTCAAACCGAGTGGAAGAGACCCAGTACTTC.

This clonotype was seen more than once but under ten times. This chain's CDR3 is CASSSRQGWISMNTEAFF. As DNA, the CDR3 is TGTGCCAGCAGTTCTCGACAGGGTTGGATTTCCATGAACACTGAAGCTTTCTTT. This sequence joins TRBV5-6 and TRBJ1-1, with TRBD1 matching over 7 bases. Looked up from germline, CDR1 is SGHDT and CDR2 is YYEEEE. The CDR3 extends over 18 amino acids. V trimming: 5 bases; J trimming: 0 bases; junction bases outside the gene matches: 16.

Only a few counts were recorded for this clonotype. The J gene is TRBJ2-1, the V gene TRBV12-3 or TRBV12-4; D perhaps matches TRBD2 (6 bases). Trimming removed 5 bases from V and 7 bases from J, with 9 bases in between. This CDR3 is 12 amino acids long. CDR3: CASSPGENEQFF. The CDR3 DNA reads TGTGCCAGCAGTCCGGGGGAAAATGAGCAGTTCTTC.

This sequence joins TRBV12-3 or TRBV12-4 and TRBJ2-7, with 9 bases matching TRBD1. The CDR3 is 15 amino acids. Trimming at V came to 5 bases and at J to 5 bases, leaving 10 bases not matched to a gene. This CDR3 is CASSHRDRDLNEQYF. The CDR3 DNA reads as TGTGCCAGCAGTCACCGGGACAGGGATCTCAACGAGCAGTACTTC.

This clonotype was counted many times. The chain recombines TRBV4-3 with TRBJ2-5, with a weak D call TRBD2 (6 bases). V was cut by 2 bases and J by 5 bases, with 15 bases left in between. The CDR3 has 15 residues. Germline CDR1 LGHNA, CDR2 YSLEER. The CDR3 sequence is CASSQSTGTSETQYF. The CDR3 DNA follows: TGCGCCAGCAGCCAATCTACCGGGACTTCTGAGACCCAGTACTTC.

This clonotype came up a few times. The chain combines TRBV20-1 with TRBJ1-6; no reliable D call. Germline CDR1 and CDR2: DFQATT and SNEGSKA (reference sequence). V lost 0 bases to trimming and J lost 6 bases, with 12 bases between them. The CDR3 is 15 amino acids. Written as DNA, the CDR3 is TGCAGTGCTAGAGATCCGACCGGCCCTAATTCACCCCTCCACTTT. Translated, it gives CSARDPTGPNSPLHF.

This chain connects TRBV5-1 to TRBJ1-1; no clear D. This CDR3 region has 14 residues. V dropped 2 bases and J dropped 0 bases, with 8 bases sitting between them. CDR1 SGHRS and CDR2 YFSETQ come from the germline V gene. CDR3 sequence: CASSFVGLNTEAFF. The CDR3 bases are TGCGCCAGCAGCTTCGTGGGGTTGAACACTGAAGCTTTCTTT.

The V and J genes are TRBV2 and TRBJ2-1, with D possibly TRBD2 on 6 matching bases. The CDR3 is made up of 14 amino acids. Germline V CDR1 and CDR2: SNHLY, FYNNEI. V lost 4 bases to trimming and J lost 4 bases, with 11 bases between them. The DNA of the CDR3 is TGTGCCAGCAGTGTCGGGACTGGATACAATGAGCAGTTCTTC. Translation: CASSVGTGYNEQFF.

The gene calls are TRBV12-3 or TRBV12-4 and TRBJ2-7; D possibly corresponds to TRBD1 (7 bases). The CDR3 has 14 amino acids. V shed 6 bases and J shed 2 bases, with 14 bases lying between them. In DNA form, the CDR3 reads TGTGCCAGCAGGAGGAGGGGGCCAACCTACGAGCAGTACTTC. Its translation: CASRRRGPTYEQYF.

The chain combines TRBV18 with TRBJ2-7; D possibly uses TRBD1 or TRBD2 (5 bases each). V lost 3 bases, J lost 1 base, and 13 bases lay in between. The CDR3 contains 15 residues. Germline V lookup: CDR1 KGHSH, CDR2 LQKENI. The CDR3 DNA reads TGTGCCAGCTCACCCGCGGCAGGGACGTCCTACGAGCAGTACTTC. Its protein product is CASSPAAGTSYEQYF.

V usage is TRBV2 and J usage is TRBJ2-1; 9 bases agree with TRBD2. Germline V gene lookup returns CDR1 SNHLY and CDR2 FYNNEI. Trimming took 1 base from V and 5 from J; bases not matched to a gene: 6. The CDR3 has 16 amino acids. The CDR3 region has the DNA TGTGCCAGCAGTGAAGTAGACAGCGGGGGGAACAATGAGCAGTTCTTC. This translates into CASSEVDSGGNNEQFF.

The rearrangement uses TRBV3-1 and TRBJ2-7, with D unclear. The CDR3 contains 14 residues. Germline CDR1 reads LGHDT; CDR2 reads YNNKEL (reference sequence). With 0 bases removed from V and 6 bases from J, the gap between germline ends came to 12 bases. DNA for the CDR3: TGTGCCAGCAGCCAAGATCTTCTGGGTCTCGAGCAGTACTTC. It yields the protein CASSQDLLGLEQYF.